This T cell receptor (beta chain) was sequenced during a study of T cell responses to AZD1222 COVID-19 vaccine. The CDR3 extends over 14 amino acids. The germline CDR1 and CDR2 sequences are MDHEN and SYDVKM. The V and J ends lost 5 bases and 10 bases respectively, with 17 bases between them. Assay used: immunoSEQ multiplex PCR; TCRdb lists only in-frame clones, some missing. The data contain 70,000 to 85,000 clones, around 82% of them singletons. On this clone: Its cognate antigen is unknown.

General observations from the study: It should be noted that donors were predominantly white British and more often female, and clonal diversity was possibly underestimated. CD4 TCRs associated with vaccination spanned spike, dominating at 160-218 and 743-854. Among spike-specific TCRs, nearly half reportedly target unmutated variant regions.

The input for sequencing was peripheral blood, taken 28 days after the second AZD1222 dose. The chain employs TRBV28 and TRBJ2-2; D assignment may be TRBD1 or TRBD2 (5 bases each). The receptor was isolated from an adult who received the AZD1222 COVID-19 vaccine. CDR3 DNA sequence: TGTGCCAGCAGTCCCGGGACGGTCGGTGAGGAGCTGTTTTTT. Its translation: CASSPGTVGEELFF.